The 8 T cell receptor beta chains listed next were all sequenced from one sample in a study of blood T cell repertoires in COVID-19. TCRdb's table, derived via immunoSEQ multiplex PCR, lists solely in-frame clones and lacks some. The sample contains over 200,000 clones, 70% to 90% of which appear only once. Sample: peripheral blood. These receptors all come from a man aged 30 to 39 with COVID-19, enrolled during active disease.

The rearrangement links TRBV7-8 to TRBJ1-2, with D possibly being TRBD1 (5 bases). The CDR3 has 16 amino acids. Germline CDR1 and CDR2: SGHVS and FQNEAQ. V shed 1 base and J shed 6 bases, with 18 bases lying between them. The CDR3 region has the DNA TGTGCCAGCAGCTTAGGACGGGCGGGGGACGGAAATGGCTACACCTTC. Protein: CASSLGRAGDGNGYTF.

The chain uses TRBV24-1 and TRBJ1-2; 8 bases match TRBD1. The J segment lost 4 bases and the V segment lost 6 bases, leaving 3 bases of the junction unmatched. CDR1 and CDR2 from the germline V gene are KGHDR and SFDVKD. CDR3 length: 13 residues. CDR3 coding DNA: TGTGCCACCAGTCCAGGGGGCTCCTATGGCTACACCTTC. Residues: CATSPGGSYGYTF.

This chain uses TRBV7-3 with TRBJ2-1, with TRBD2 identical over 11 bases. V lost 5 bases and J lost 8; bases outside the gene matches: 5. This CDR3 comprises 14 residues. The germline gives CDR1 SGHTA, CDR2 FQGTGA. The CDR3 DNA is TGTGCCAGCAGCAGGACTAGCGGGTTAGATGAGCAGTTCTTC. It is translated as CASSRTSGLDEQFF.

The J gene is TRBJ2-2, the V gene TRBV7-9; 7 bases are a match to TRBD1. This CDR3 has 16 amino acids. V was pared by 5 bases and J by 4 bases, with 10 bases of the junction left unmatched. From germline, CDR1 is SEHNR and CDR2 FQNEAQ (reference sequence). Written as DNA, the CDR3 is TGTGCCAGCAGCCCCGACAGGGCACCTGTCACCGGGGAGCTGTTTTTT. Residues: CASSPDRAPVTGELFF.

The rearrangement links TRBV18 to TRBJ1-6, with TRBD1 matching 7 bases. Per germline, CDR1 KGHSH and CDR2 LQKENI. This CDR3 is built from 13 residues. With V trimmed by 3 bases and J by 10 bases, 3 bases remained unmatched. The CDR3 nucleotides read TGTGCCAGCTCACCTGGACAGGAATCACCCCTCCACTTT. It specifies CASSPGQESPLHF.

The chain carries TRBV28 and TRBJ2-7, with 7 bases fitting TRBD2. Germline CDR1 and CDR2: MDHEN and SYDVKM. The length of the CDR3 is 15 residues. V shed 4 bases and J 3 bases; nucleotides not matched to a gene: 9. CDR3: CASSSSMGRDYEQYF. CDR3 nucleotides: TGTGCCAGCAGTTCCTCCATGGGGAGGGACTACGAGCAGTACTTC.

This chain joins TRBV24-1 and TRBJ1-2; 7 bases line up with TRBD1. V was clipped by 3 bases and J by 8 bases; unmatched bases: 2. CDR1 is KGHDR and CDR2 is SFDVKD in the germline V gene. The CDR3 has 12 amino acids. As DNA, the CDR3 is TGTGCCACCAGTGATGGGGACAGAGGCTACACCTTC. Amino acids: CATSDGDRGYTF.

The CDR3 reads CASSLLGDTTNEKLFF. In nucleotides, the CDR3 is TGTGCCAGCAGCTTGCTGGGGGACACAACTAATGAAAAACTGTTTTTT. V gene TRBV5-4 combines with J gene TRBJ1-4; the D gene is possibly TRBD1 (6 bases). Between the trimmed V and J ends, which lost 1 base and 0 bases, there was a span of 10 bases. This CDR3 has 16 amino acids. Germline-derived CDR1 and CDR2 are SGHNT and YYREEE (reference sequence).